These 14 T cell receptor beta chains were sequenced from one sample in a study of blood T cell repertoires in COVID-19 (dated by TCRdb to 2020 to 2022). The method behind the library was the immunoSEQ multiplex PCR assay. TCRdb re-hosts the immuneACCESS table, in-frame sequences only. Its copies lack some clones; in the studies checked, an unresolved V gene accounts for under half of them, and the cause for the rest is not known. The sample table holds under 80,000 clones, of which over 60% were seen once. The ten largest account for under 15% of the sample. The sequenced sample was peripheral blood. The source is a man in his fifties or sixties with COVID-19, enrolled during active disease.

The chain employs TRBV30 and TRBJ1-2; D is undetermined. This CDR3 contains 15 residues. Germline loops: CDR1 GTSNPN, CDR2 SVGIG (reference sequence). Trimming pared 0 bases from V and 4 bases from J, leaving 15 bases between. CDR3 nucleotide sequence: TGTGCCTGGAGTGTCGCGTGGAACGGGTTCTATGGCTACACCTTC. This sequence encodes CAWSVAWNGFYGYTF.

The chain employs TRBV19 and TRBJ2-7, with D maybe TRBD1 (5 bases). The germline V gene encodes CDR1 LNHDA and CDR2 SQIVND (reference sequence). There are 15 residues in the CDR3. V lost 7 bases and J lost 6, with 22 bases in between. This CDR3 reads CASNRFGASKAEQYF. The CDR3 bases are TGTGCCAGTAATAGATTTGGGGCTTCAAAAGCCGAGCAGTACTTC.

This chain connects TRBV11-1 to TRBJ2-3; TRBD2 matches at 7 bases. The CDR3 contains 14 residues. The V and J ends lost 5 bases and 4 bases, in that order; junction bases with no gene match: 6. The germline CDR1 and CDR2 sequences are SGHAT and FQDESV (reference sequence). Here the CDR3 reads CASSTGGVPDTQYF. CDR3 DNA: TGTGCCAGCAGCACGGGAGGTGTCCCAGATACGCAGTATTTT. The full variable domain, with the rest looked up from reference TRBV11-1 and TRBJ2-3, is EAEVAQSPRYKITEKSQAVAFWCDPISGHATLYWYRQILGQGPELLVQFQDESVVDDSQLPKDRFSAERLKGVDSTLKIQPAELGDSAMYLCASSTGGVPDTQYFGPGTRLTVL.

The chain carries TRBV30 and TRBJ1-1; 9 bases agree with TRBD1. Germline lookup yields CDR1 GTSNPN and CDR2 SVGIG (reference sequence). The CDR3 contains 13 residues. V lost 2 bases, J lost 6 bases, and 4 bases stayed unmatched. The CDR3 sequence: CAWSLQGAPEAFF. The CDR3 bases are TGTGCCTGGAGTTTACAGGGGGCCCCTGAAGCTTTCTTT.

The chain couples TRBV18 to TRBJ1-3; TRBD1 might be the D (5 bases). V was cut by 3 bases and J by 0 bases, with 12 bases left in between. Germline assignment: CDR1 KGHSH and CDR2 LQKENI. This CDR3 has 16 amino acids. The CDR3 is CASSPQGLDSGNTIYF. DNA of the CDR3: TGTGCCAGCTCACCCCAGGGATTGGACTCTGGAAACACCATATATTTT.

The chain links TRBV11-2 to TRBJ2-7; D is perhaps TRBD2 (5 bases). CDR1 SGHAT and CDR2 FQNNGV come from the germline V gene. The CDR3 totals 14 residues. Between the trimmed V and J ends, which lost 2 bases and 3 bases, there was a span of 11 bases. The chain's CDR3 is CASSLRGQSYEQYF. The CDR3 coding sequence is TGTGCCAGCAGCTTACGAGGGCAGAGCTACGAGCAGTACTTC. Variable domain in full (rest from reference TRBV11-2 and TRBJ2-7): EAGVAQSPRYKIIEKRQSVAFWCNPISGHATLYWYQQILGQGPKLLIQFQNNGVVDDSQLPKDRFSAERLKGVDSTLKIQPAKLEDSAVYLCASSLRGQSYEQYFGPGTRLTVT.

This clone was observed a few times. This rearrangement joins TRBV14 to TRBJ2-2, with 7 positions matching TRBD1. The CDR3 extends over 17 amino acids. Germline lookup yields CDR1 SGHDN and CDR2 FVKESK. V lost 4 bases and J lost 3; bases outside the gene matches: 11. The CDR3 DNA reads TGTGCCAGCAGCCGGCCCACCGGGACAGATTACACCGGGGAGCTGTTTTTT. Protein product: CASSRPTGTDYTGELFF.

This clone occurred a few times. This may be a read error, as it is one base from a much larger clone. The rearrangement links TRBV28 to TRBJ2-1, with 9 positions matching TRBD2. The germline V gene encodes CDR1 MDHEN and CDR2 SYDVKM. The CDR3 has 14 amino acids. Losses at the gene ends were 11 bases for V and 7 bases for J; bases not matched to a gene: 12. CDR3 sequence: CAGDAGGPGNEQFF. The CDR3 DNA is TGTGCCGGGGATGCGGGGGGGCCGGGAAATGAGCAGTTCTTC.

The V call is TRBV6-5, the J call TRBJ1-6; maybe TRBD1 (5 bases). The ends were cut back, 11 bases at V and 8 bases at J, with 16 bases in the middle. Germline CDR1 and CDR2: MNHEY and SVGAGI. The CDR3 spans 13 residues. CDR3 sequence: CAAQGSGHSPLHF. The CDR3 bases are TGTGCCGCCCAGGGATCGGGCCATTCACCCCTCCACTTT.

The rearrangement uses TRBV19 and TRBJ2-5; weak D call: TRBD1 (6 bases). From germline, CDR1 is LNHDA and CDR2 SQIVND (reference sequence). V was clipped by 7 bases and J by 7 bases, with 19 bases between them. This CDR3 has 14 residues. CDR3 sequence (DNA): TGTGCCAGTACCGTGACGACAGGCCGGGGGACCCAGTACTTC. This codes for CASTVTTGRGTQYF.

Only a few counts were recorded for this clone. The chain links TRBV18 to TRBJ1-1; tentative D call: TRBD1 (5 bases). CDR3 length: 15 amino acids. With 0 bases removed from V and 7 bases from J, the gap between germline ends came to 15 bases. CDR1 KGHSH and CDR2 LQKENI come from the germline V gene. The CDR3 reads CASSPPAQGFGEAFF. The CDR3 DNA reads as TGTGCCAGCTCACCACCGGCTCAGGGCTTTGGTGAAGCTTTCTTT.

In this sample, this clone turned up once. V gene TRBV19 combines with J gene TRBJ1-2, with TRBD1 matching over 7 bases. This CDR3 contains 15 residues. V lost 5 bases, J lost 3 bases, and 9 bases stayed unmatched. Germline-derived CDR1 and CDR2 are LNHDA and SQIVND (reference sequence). CDR3 loop: CASSRRGREDYGYTF. The CDR3 nucleotides are TGTGCCAGTAGTCGGAGGGGGCGGGAAGACTATGGCTACACCTTC.

The chain combines TRBV7-9 with TRBJ2-4; no clear D. This CDR3 is 11 amino acids long. The V gene's germline CDR1 is SEHNR and CDR2 FQNEAQ (reference sequence). Trimming removed 7 bases at V and 9 bases at J, with 10 bases between. CDR3 sequence reads: CASTREAIQYF. CDR3 coding DNA: TGTGCCAGCACCCGAGAGGCCATTCAGTACTTC.

The chain uses TRBV6-6 and TRBJ1-4, with D unresolved. CDR1 MNHNY and CDR2 SVGAGI come from the germline V gene (reference sequence). CDR3 length: 12 amino acids. Trimming stripped 4 bases from V and 8 bases from J, with 8 bases between. CDR3 in DNA: TGTGCCAGCAGTTTTAACGGGGAAAAACTGTTTTTT. Translating it yields CASSFNGEKLFF.